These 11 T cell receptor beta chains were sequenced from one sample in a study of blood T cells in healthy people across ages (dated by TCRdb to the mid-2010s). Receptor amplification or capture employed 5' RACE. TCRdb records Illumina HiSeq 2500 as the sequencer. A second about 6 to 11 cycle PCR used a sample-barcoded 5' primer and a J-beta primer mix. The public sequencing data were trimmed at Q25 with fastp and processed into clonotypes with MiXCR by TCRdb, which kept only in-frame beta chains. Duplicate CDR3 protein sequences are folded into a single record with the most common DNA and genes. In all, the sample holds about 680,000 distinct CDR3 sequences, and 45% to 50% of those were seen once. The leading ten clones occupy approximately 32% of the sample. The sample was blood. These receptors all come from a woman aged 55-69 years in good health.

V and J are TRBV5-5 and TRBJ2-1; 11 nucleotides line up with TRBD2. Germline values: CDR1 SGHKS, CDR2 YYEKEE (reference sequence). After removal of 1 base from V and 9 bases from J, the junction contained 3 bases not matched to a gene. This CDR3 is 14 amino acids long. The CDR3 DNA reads TGTGCCAGCAGCTTGACTAGCGGGAGAGGTGAGCAGTTCTTC. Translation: CASSLTSGRGEQFF.

Written as DNA, the CDR3 is TGTGCCAGCAGTTACTCCGTCGGGACTAATGAAAAACTGTTTTTT. This translates into CASSYSVGTNEKLFF. The V call is TRBV6-5, the J call TRBJ1-4; no reliable D call. With 0 bases removed from V and 2 bases from J, the gap between germline ends came to 7 bases. The CDR3 has 15 amino acids. Germline assignment: CDR1 MNHEY and CDR2 SVGAGI.

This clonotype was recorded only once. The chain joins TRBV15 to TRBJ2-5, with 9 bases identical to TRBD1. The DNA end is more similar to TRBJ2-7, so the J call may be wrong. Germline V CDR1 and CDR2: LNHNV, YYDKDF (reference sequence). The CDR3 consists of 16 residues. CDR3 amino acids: CATSRGRGQGVHEQYF. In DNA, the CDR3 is TGTGCCACCAGCAGAGGAAGGGGACAGGGTGTCCACGAGCAGTACTTC.

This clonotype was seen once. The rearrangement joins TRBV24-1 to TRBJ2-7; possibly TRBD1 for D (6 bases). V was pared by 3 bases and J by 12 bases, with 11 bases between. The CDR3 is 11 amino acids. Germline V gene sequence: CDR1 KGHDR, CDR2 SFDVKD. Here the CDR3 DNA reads TGTGCCACCAGTGATACAAGGACAGTGTACTTC. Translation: CATSDTRTVYF.

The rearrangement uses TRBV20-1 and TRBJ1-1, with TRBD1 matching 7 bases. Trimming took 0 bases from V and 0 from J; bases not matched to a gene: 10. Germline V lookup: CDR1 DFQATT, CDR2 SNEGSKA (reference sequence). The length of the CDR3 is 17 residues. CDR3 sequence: CSARDPKQGNMNTEAFF. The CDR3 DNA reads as TGCAGTGCTAGAGATCCGAAACAGGGGAACATGAACACTGAAGCTTTCTTT.

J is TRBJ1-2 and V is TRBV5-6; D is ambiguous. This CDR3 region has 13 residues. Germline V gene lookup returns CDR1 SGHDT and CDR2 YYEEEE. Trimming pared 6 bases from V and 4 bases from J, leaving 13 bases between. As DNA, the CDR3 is TGTGCCAGCAACGGACCCGACCTCTATGGCTACACCTTC. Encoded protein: CASNGPDLYGYTF. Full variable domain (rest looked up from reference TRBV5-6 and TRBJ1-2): DAGVTQSPTHLIKTRGQQVTLRCSPKSGHDTVSWYQQALGQGPQFIFQYYEEEERQRGNFPDRFSGHQFPNYSSELNVNALLLGDSALYLCASNGPDLYGYTFGSGTRLTVV.

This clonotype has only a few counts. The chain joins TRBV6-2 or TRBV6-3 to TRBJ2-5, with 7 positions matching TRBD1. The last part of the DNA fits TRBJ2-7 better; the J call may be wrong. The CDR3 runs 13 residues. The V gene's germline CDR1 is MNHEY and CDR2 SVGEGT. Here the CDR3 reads CASSPDRTSEQYF. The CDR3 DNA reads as TGTGCCAGCAGCCCGGACAGGACGAGCGAGCAGTACTTC.

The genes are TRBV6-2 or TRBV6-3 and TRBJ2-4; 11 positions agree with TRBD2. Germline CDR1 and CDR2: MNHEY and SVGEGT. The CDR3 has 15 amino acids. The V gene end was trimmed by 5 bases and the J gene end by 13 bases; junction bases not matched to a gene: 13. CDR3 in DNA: TGTGCCAGCAGTCAACAGCGTCTAGCGGGGGGAGAGCAGTACTTC. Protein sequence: CASSQQRLAGGEQYF.

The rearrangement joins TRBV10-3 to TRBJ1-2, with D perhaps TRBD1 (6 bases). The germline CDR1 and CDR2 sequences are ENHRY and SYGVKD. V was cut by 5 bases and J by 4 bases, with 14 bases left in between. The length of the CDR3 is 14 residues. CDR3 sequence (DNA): TGTGCCATCAGTAAAACAGACAGGCGCTATGGCTACACCTTC. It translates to CAISKTDRRYGYTF.

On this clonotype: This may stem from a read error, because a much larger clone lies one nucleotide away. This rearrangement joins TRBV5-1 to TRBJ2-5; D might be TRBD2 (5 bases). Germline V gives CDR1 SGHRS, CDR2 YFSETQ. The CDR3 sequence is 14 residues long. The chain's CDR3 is CAGSQTTSQETQYF. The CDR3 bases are TGCGCCGGCAGCCAGACTACTTCACAAGAGACCCAGTACTTC. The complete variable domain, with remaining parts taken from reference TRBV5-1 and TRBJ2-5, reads KAGVTQTPRYLIKTRGQQVTLSCSPISGHRSVSWYQQTPGQGLQFLFEYFSETQRNKGNFPGRFSGRQFSNSRSEMNVSTLELGDSALYLCAGSQTTSQETQYFGPGTRLLVL.

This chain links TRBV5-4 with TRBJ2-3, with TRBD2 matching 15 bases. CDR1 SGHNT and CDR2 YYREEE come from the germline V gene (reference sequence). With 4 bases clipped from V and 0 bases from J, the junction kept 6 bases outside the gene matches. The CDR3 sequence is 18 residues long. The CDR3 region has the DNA TGTGCCAGCAGCGGGGGACTAGCGGGAGGACCTAGCACAGATACGCAGTATTTT. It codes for CASSGGLAGGPSTDTQYF.